Each of the 3 T cell receptor beta chains below was sequenced from the same sample in a study of blood T cell repertoires in COVID-19. Measured with immunoSEQ multiplex PCR; TCRdb has only the in-frame clones, and not every one. Here the sample spans fewer than 500,000 clones, approximately 87% being singletons. Sequencing used PBMCs or T cells enriched from blood (not recorded which). The receptors originated from a man younger than 45 who had recovered from COVID-19.

This sequence joins TRBV6-5 and TRBJ2-7; TRBD1 agrees at 7 bases. Germline V lookup: CDR1 MNHEY, CDR2 SVGAGI. Trimming removed 5 bases from V and 5 bases from J; junction bases left unmatched: 6. This CDR3 contains 13 residues. The CDR3 reads CASSSQDRDEQYF. In nucleotides, the CDR3 is TGTGCCAGCAGTAGCCAAGACAGGGACGAGCAGTACTTC.

This clone was seen just once. The chain combines TRBV7-8 with TRBJ1-1; D unclear. Germline assignment: CDR1 SGHVS and CDR2 FQNEAQ. The CDR3 consists of 13 residues. The V end lost 2 bases, the J end lost 4 bases, and 8 bases lay between the germline ends. The CDR3 region has the DNA TGTGCCAGCAGCTTATCACAGAGCACTGAAGCTTTCTTT. Protein product: CASSLSQSTEAFF.

This chain joins TRBV19 and TRBJ2-6; 9 bases are a match to TRBD1. Germline V gene data show CDR1 as LNHDA and CDR2 as SQIVND (reference sequence). The CDR3 is made up of 18 amino acids. V shed 6 bases and J 0 bases; nucleotides not matched to a gene: 9. The CDR3 region has the DNA TGTGCCAGTAGGGTTACCGGGACAGGGAGCTCTGGGGCCAACGTCCTGACTTTC. Protein: CASRVTGTGSSGANVLTF.